This T cell receptor (beta chain) was identified during a study of cytomegalovirus exposure and HLA in healthy donors (dated by TCRdb to about 2017). Regarding the research as a whole: According to an earlier analysis of a few hundred of the donors, 150 million to 200 million T cells yielded some 110 million unique TCR beta sequences and more than 250 Gb of sequence data. Approximately 310 gigabases of sequencing data and 78 million or so unique TCR sequences were included in an early release covering around 600 HLA-typed donors. Of the 300 to 450 genotyped donors, roughly 76% were placed in the genetic ancestry cluster associated with self-reported Caucasian donors. The aim of the study was to test whether cataloging public T cell receptors could identify signatures of past pathogen exposure. The T cell repertoires of around 670 subjects were profiled by immunosequencing and related to cytomegalovirus serostatus. In addition to the first cohort of hundreds of subjects, a separate validation cohort of approximately 130 different subjects was used. To predict cytomegalovirus infection status, the study combined high-throughput TCR immunosequencing, statistical association of individual TCRs with disease status, and machine learning. In a later analysis, previously published TCR beta repertoires from 500 to 750 donors were re-analyzed and high-resolution HLA genotyping was added so that TCR occurrence patterns could be studied. Rather than drawing on any new phenotypic data, the later analysis identified candidate immune exposures from TCR beta sequences and the way those sequences occurred across donors. An earlier analysis of some 600 of the donors applied high-throughput TCR beta sequencing to assess whether each TCR beta V gene segment acted as functional or pseudogenic. Donor age, sex, ethnicity and CMV serostatus were compiled alongside the repertoire data. In a later genetic analysis, genome-wide SNP genotypes for about 55% of the roughly 670 donors were used, and that subset was treated as a discovery cohort. All discovery cohort repertoires had been generated on a single sequencing platform. Both class I and class II loci were covered by HLA typing, at four-digit resolution. Typing coverage varied by locus: roughly 629-640 donors for A, B, C, DRB1 and DQB1; about 520 for DQA1; some 610 for DPA1; 450 to 480 for DPB1. Five DR-DQ haplotypes were treated as single units for association and clustering because of strong linkage in the cohort. Among approximately 370 genotyped donors of the cohort, an average of around 240,000 unique TCR beta nucleotide sequences was sequenced per donor, of which about 18% were non-productive. Paper-wide results and their limitations: The cohort was sequenced for TCR beta chains only, and without alpha or paired-chain data the features that could be detected were limited. In a later analysis, several top co-occurrence clusters were reported to appear linked to parvovirus B19, influenza, CMV and Epstein-Barr virus. The classifier was reported to diagnose cytomegalovirus status with high specificity and sensitivity in both the original cohort and the validation cohort. A later analysis found that HLA-associated TCR beta chains were more clonally expanded and had lower generation probabilities than equally common non-associated chains. Assigning TCR associations to individual alleles was difficult when HLA alleles, especially DR and DQ, strongly co-occurred. Most CMV-associated TCR beta chains appeared to be HLA-restricted in a later analysis, and the HLA associations seemed to be driven largely by CMV exposure. The presence/absence analyses assumed that sequencing depth was roughly uniform across donors, and that assumption may not be true. According to a later analysis, TCR association rates differed among HLA loci, with DRB1 alleles showing the most associated TCRs and HLA-C alleles showing the fewest. According to a later genetic analysis, donors in an Asian-associated ancestry cluster had fewer N-insertions in productive TCRs than the approximately 630-donor mean. Broadly in line with IMGT annotations, most TCR beta V segments showed up in productive rearrangements about 87% or about 30% of the time in an earlier analysis of several hundred of the donors. Across donors, most TCR sequences were observed very rarely, whereas some public TCRs were present in many individuals. A further reported finding was that TCR beta sequences accurately predicted the HLA-A and HLA-B alleles for most subjects in the first cohort. HLA typing was unavailable for some donors at each locus, so association tests used only the typed subset. Correlated functional status among segregating V segments might reflect linkage disequilibrium, but an unknown experimental factor could not be ruled out. Because counts were too low, seventeen rarely observed V segments, including chromosome 9 orphons, were excluded from the earlier analysis of several hundred of the donors. A few of the identified cytomegalovirus-associated TCR beta chains were confirmed in vitro to be specific for cytomegalovirus antigens. A group of highly shared sequence variants was considered likely to be a technical artifact of the sequencing pipeline. An association between a missense DCLRE1C variant and V-gene and J-gene trimming of TCR beta chains was found in a later genetic analysis and replicated in an independent cohort. At a false discovery rate of 0.05, a later analysis linked fewer than 20,000 TCR beta sequences to specific HLA alleles. Immune exposure information for the cohort was limited to CMV serostatus. The authors suggested that the approach could potentially be generalized to other disease states and immunological phenotypes. In the study, 150 to 200 TCR beta chains were listed as associated with cytomegalovirus.

About this clone itself: The clone's antigen remains unknown. No clone much larger than this one lies a single base away; base qualities are absent.

The cohort consisted of some 670 healthy bone marrow donors. At the time of sampling, every cohort member was nominally healthy, though immune exposures that went unrecorded were likely present. The donor tested CMV seropositive and was one of the 289 seropositive cohort members. Each donor provided a peripheral blood sample, and peripheral blood mononuclear cells were used for TCR beta sequencing. The Qiagen DNeasy Blood Extraction Kit was used to extract genomic DNA from the blood cell samples. Preparation of the library involved the immunoSEQ multiplex PCR assay. The multiplex PCR relied on a mix of 60 forward primers for TCR Vbeta segments and 13 reverse primers for TCR Jbeta segments. The CDR3 region of rearranged TCR beta genes was amplified from genomic DNA with a multiplex PCR assay. The amplified TCR beta libraries were sequenced on the Illumina HiSeq System as 87-base-pair reads. The authors processed their data as follows. A later analysis counted about 82 million unique TCR beta chains across the 550 to 800 repertoires, and around 9.9 million of these chains were shared by at least two donors. Raw reads were error-corrected and collapsed into unique sequences by a nearest-neighbor algorithm in which closely related sequences were merged to remove PCR and sequencing errors. Alignment of CDR3 sequences to IMGT reference sequences was used to assign V, D and J gene segments. For a sequence to be retained, a match of at least six nucleotides was required to both a V gene segment and a J gene segment. A rearrangement counted as productive if the CDR3 had no stop codons and remained in frame with V and J, and every other rearrangement counted as non-productive. CDR3 was defined according to IMGT convention as the region running from the second conserved V-encoded cysteine to the conserved J-encoded phenylalanine. The earlier analysis of about 610 of the donors excluded sequences that lacked an unambiguous match to a single V gene segment. In an earlier analysis of 587 of the donors, a V segment was called functional when productive rearrangements were above 56.7%, and segregating when the standard deviation between donors exceeded 5%. A statistical classification framework was built to diagnose cytomegalovirus status from the catalog of TCR beta chain sequences. In a later analysis, V and J genes were assigned by comparing TCR nucleotide sequences against IMGT/GENE-DB human TR gene sequences. The TCRdist pipeline was used in a later analysis to assign CDR3 sequences and most-parsimonious VDJ recombination scenarios. A later analysis defined each TCR beta chain by its CDR3 amino acid sequence plus V-gene family, and excluded reads lacking a unique V-gene family. As a way to deal with suspected cross-contamination and a sequencing artifact, a later analysis dropped roughly 600 nucleotide sequences that were highly shared and had low generation probability. In a later analysis, a clonal expansion index was calculated for each public chain from normalized within-repertoire ranks of inferred template counts. Generation probabilities in a later analysis came from a VDJ recombination model fitted to out-of-frame rearrangements, and those results were checked against IGoR. Hypergeometric tests were used in a later analysis to score TCR-TCR, TCR-HLA and TCR-CMV co-occurrence, with a repertoire-size bias correction applied to the TCR pairs. To estimate false discovery rates, a later analysis permuted the HLA or CMV assignments 20 times. In a later analysis, co-occurring TCRs were grouped using DBSCAN, with TCRdist sequence similarity added in when clustering inside HLA-allele-positive subsets. For co-occurrence clustering, repertoires with fewer than 30,000 or more than 120,000 public chains were excluded, along with a handful of repertoires with anomalous nucleotide sharing. TCRdb's version of the immuneACCESS table is confined to in-frame rearrangements and falls short of the full clone set. An unresolved V gene accounts for under half of the shortfall where checked; the remainder is of unknown origin. Clone size and V and J calls were adopted from that table, with D and trimming inferred from the DNA. This sample comprises roughly 93,000 clones, around 75% of them detected only once. The ten most abundant clones make up approximately 9.9% of the sample.

Sample: PBMCs. The clonotype was recovered from a man aged 18 to 30 in good health and CMV-seropositive.

The bases are TGTGCCAGCAGCTCACCTTTGGGACAGCCGGATCTTGAAGCTTTCTTT. Its product reads: CASSSPLGQPDLEAFF. The chain employs TRBV7-2 and TRBJ1-1; 7 nucleotides in the junction match TRBD1. V is pruned by 4 bases and J by 7 bases, leaving 15 bases of the junction without a gene match. The CDR3 contains 16 residues, cysteine and phenylalanine counted. CDR3 DNA only is kept here, 48 bases in frame from base 1. The germline V gene specifies SGHTA as CDR1 and FQGNSA as CDR2.